The T cell receptor beta chain described here comes from a study of shared clonotypes between healthy human individuals (dated by TCRdb to the early 2020s). For the study in its entirety: The cohort included three men and a couple of women between 18 and 49 years of age. Each donor's leukapheresis produced roughly between roughly 0.94 and 9.5 billion PBMCs. Blood TCR repertoires of five healthy adults were deeply sequenced to estimate repertoire size and the extent of clonotype sharing between individuals. To increase sequencing depth and limit assay-specific biases, TCR repertoire library preparation and sequencing were carried out by different laboratories using diverse techniques. For each donor, three plates each were used for CD4 naive and CD4 memory, two plates were used for CD8 naive, and one plate was used for CD8 memory. General conclusions and limits of the study: Only blood was sampled, and tissue TCR repertoires likely differ from those in blood. Naive subsets generally had larger estimated clonotype richness than memory subsets. Because the study included only a small number of donors, the genetic and exposure-history diversity represented was limited. Rarefaction of sorted-subset datasets indicated incomplete sequencing despite the large sequencing depth. Pairwise subsampling led to the expectation that sequencing depth would affect the degree of clonotype sharing among donors. Compared with non-shared clonotypes, the clonotypes found in all four sorted-subset donors had higher generation probabilities. Sharing across a few donors was observed for around 5% of naive CD4, about 3.2% of naive CD8, 2% to 2.5% of memory CD4, and over 0.3% of memory CD8 clonotypes.

CD8 naive samples consisted of CD45RO-negative cells that were positively selected for CCR7, yielding a CD45RA+CCR7+ population without TemRA cells. Donors were healthy HIV-negative adults with no recently reported acute infections or vaccinations. Only Caucasian adults living in Nashville, Tennessee, USA were represented among the donors. After blood collection by leukapheresis, PBMCs were isolated using Ficoll-Histopaque density gradient centrifugation and then cryopreserved in the vapor phase of liquid nitrogen. Analytical flow cytometry was used to check the purity and quantity of each magnetically sorted T cell population. From each sorted fraction, genomic DNA was isolated and quantified by UV absorbance on a Nanodrop 2000c. Using the deep immunoSEQ assay, multiplex PCR amplified TCR CDR3 regions from genomic DNA. Extracted genomic DNA from each cell subset was spread evenly across all wells of several immunoSEQ 96-well plates, with each plate serving as a replicate. For sorted subsets, around 200 ng genomic DNA, equal to 30,000 to 35,000 T cell genomes, was loaded into each replicate PCR. Purified libraries were measured with a Qubit 3.0 fluorometer, size-checked on a Bioanalyzer 2100, and measured again with the KAPA Library Quantification kit. Each immunoSEQ 96-well plate was sequenced on its own single-read 150-cycle Illumina NextSeq 550 flow cell. The original pipeline was this. The immunoSEQ output contained only junctional sequences without quality scores, so filtering could not match that applied to full-length reads. To assign V/J genes and CDR3, sequences were annotated using PyIR, a Python wrapper for IgBLAST v1.9, with IMGT germline references. Reads were removed for weak V/J assignments (E-value above 1e-6), missing CDR3, stop codons, out-of-frame junctions, or ambiguous translated residues. V3J clonotypes were defined as sequences sharing an identical inferred V gene, J gene, and CDR3 amino acid sequence. Percentage overlap between repertoires was calculated by dividing the number of shared unique clonotypes by the size of the smaller repertoire. Repertoire richness was assessed with RTK rarefaction, the Chao1 estimator, and Recon v2.1 estimates of unobserved clonotypes. OLGA was used to compute generation probabilities for all TCRbeta clonotypes that the gDNA method yielded from several donors. TCRdb obtained this table from immuneACCESS and retained in-frame rearrangements with V and J assigned. These tables miss some clones; where compared with another copy, unresolved V genes account for less than half of the shortfall, and the remainder is unexplained. The V and J calls and clone size are taken from that table; D and trimming were inferred from the DNA. This sample is represented by about 2 million clones; just under 95% of them were singletons. Clones ranked in the top ten supply roughly 1% of the sample.

A note on this clone: No antigen is known for it. Base qualities are not recorded, but no much larger clone differs from it by a single base.

There are 15 amino acids in the CDR3, from cysteine to phenylalanine inclusive. CDR3 DNA only is kept here, 45 bases in frame from base 1. The germline V gene encodes CDR1 SGDLS and CDR2 YYNGEE. V and J lose 4 bases and 1 base, and a span of 13 bases separates them. The TCR originated in a man younger than 35 in good health. This chain is built from TRBV9 and TRBJ2-3, with TRBD1 as a weak D call on 6 bases. Material for sequencing was naive CD8+ T cells sorted from blood. Reading the label with the study, this specimen's cell subset or site is: CD45RA+CCR7+. CDR3 region: CASSTTGTRTDTQYF. The bases read TGTGCCAGCAGCACGACCGGGACACGCACAGATACGCAGTATTTT.